These 9 T cell receptor beta chains were all obtained from the same sample, sequenced in a study of shared clonotypes between healthy human individuals (dated by TCRdb to the early 2020s). Libraries were constructed by the immunoSEQ multiplex PCR assay. TCRdb re-hosts the immuneACCESS table, in-frame sequences only. Its copies lack some clones; in the studies checked, an unresolved V gene accounts for under half of them, and the cause for the rest is not known. This sample lists approximately 500,000 clones; approximately 79% were detected once. 10% to 15% of the sample is held by the ten biggest clonotypes. Sequenced input: PBMCs. Receptor source: a woman in her thirties or forties in good health. Some clones in this sample may be carry-over from other donors' samples.

This clone was counted once. The chain links TRBV28 to TRBJ1-1; D not certain. This CDR3 is 14 amino acids long. The germline V and J ends were trimmed by 5 bases and 10 bases, with 20 bases remaining between them. Germline V gene lookup returns CDR1 MDHEN and CDR2 SYDVKM. The CDR3 bases are TGTGCCAGCAGTGCCGGGTCGGCGGGGATGTTAGCTTTCTTT. As protein: CASSAGSAGMLAFF.

This clone was picked up a small number of times. CDR3 nucleotide sequence: TGTGCCAGCTTGGGGCGGACAGGGATCCCTCTCTCTGGGGCCAACGTCCTGACTTTC. Protein: CASLGRTGIPLSGANVLTF. V is TRBV7-3 and J is TRBJ2-6; 8 nucleotides line up with TRBD1. V lost 8 bases to trimming and J lost 0 bases; unmatched junction nucleotides: 15. CDR3 length: 19 amino acids. From germline, CDR1 is SGHTA and CDR2 FQGTGA. The variable domain in full, with the rest retrieved from reference TRBV7-3 and TRBJ2-6, is GAGVSQTPSNKVTEKGKYVELRCDPISGHTALYWYRQSLGQGPEFLIYFQGTGAADDSGLPNDRFFAVRPEGSVSTLKIQRTERGDSAVYLCASLGRTGIPLSGANVLTFGAGSRLTVL.

The J gene is TRBJ2-3, the V gene TRBV5-1; 7 bases map to TRBD2. From germline, CDR1 is SGHRS and CDR2 YFSETQ. CDR3 length equals 14 residues. With V trimmed by 7 bases and J by 0 bases, 5 bases remained unmatched. The CDR3 DNA reads TGCGCCAGCCAAGCGGGAAAAAGCACAGATACGCAGTATTTT. Amino acid sequence: CASQAGKSTDTQYF.

This clone was seen a single time. The chain combines TRBV4-2 with TRBJ1-1, with a weak D call TRBD1 (5 bases). Germline loops: CDR1 LGHNA, CDR2 YNFKEQ. The CDR3 consists of 14 residues. With 1 base removed from V and 5 bases from J, the gap between germline ends came to 11 bases. CDR3: CASSQVQRGTEAFF. The CDR3, as DNA: TGTGCCAGCAGCCAAGTCCAGAGGGGAACTGAAGCTTTCTTT.

This chain links TRBV29-1 with TRBJ2-7; TRBD2 might be the D (6 bases). The CDR3 is made up of 11 amino acids. V lost 4 bases and J 6 bases, leaving 10 bases between the germline ends. Germline V gene sequence: CDR1 SQVTM, CDR2 ANQGSEA. The CDR3 DNA is TGCAGCGTTGGAGCGGGTGTCGAGCAGTACTTC. It translates to CSVGAGVEQYF.

The chain uses TRBV27 and TRBJ2-1; 9 bases match TRBD2. V dropped 6 bases and J dropped 4; count of bases not matched to a gene: 16. There are 18 residues in the CDR3. The V gene's germline CDR1 is MNHEY and CDR2 SMNVEV (reference sequence). Written as DNA, the CDR3 is TGTGCCAGCAGCCCACACGCCACTAGCGGGCGATCTTACAATGAGCAGTTCTTC. It yields the protein CASSPHATSGRSYNEQFF.

This clone was counted a few times. The J gene is TRBJ1-2, the V gene TRBV7-2; 9 nucleotides align to TRBD1. CDR3 length equals 16 residues. Unmatched junction bases numbered 14, after V lost 4 bases and J lost 8 bases. Germline V gives CDR1 SGHTA, CDR2 FQGNSA. The CDR3, as DNA: TGTGCCAGCAGCTCGACCCCCCCGGGACAGGGATCCGGCTACACCTTC. Protein sequence: CASSSTPPGQGSGYTF.

This chain uses TRBV7-6 with TRBJ2-1; TRBD2 matches at 9 bases. Trimming removed 1 base from V and 4 bases from J; junction bases left unmatched: 8. There are 17 residues in the CDR3. The germline V gene encodes CDR1 SGHVS and CDR2 FNYEAQ. The CDR3 reads CASSLGRSSGIYNEQFF. CDR3 in DNA: TGTGCCAGCAGCTTAGGTCGATCTAGCGGGATTTACAATGAGCAGTTCTTC.

This clone was recorded a few times. This chain uses TRBV4-2 with TRBJ2-7; 8 nucleotides line up with TRBD2. V dropped 4 bases and J dropped 4; count of bases not matched to a gene: 9. CDR1 and CDR2 from the germline V gene are LGHNA and YNFKEQ. The CDR3 runs 15 residues. CDR3 nucleotide sequence: TGTGCCAGCAGCCTAACTCTAGCGGGTGGGTACGAGCAGTACTTC. Its translation is CASSLTLAGGYEQYF.